This entry describes one T cell receptor (beta chain). The antigen is unknown. This entry comes from a study of OX40 agonist ivuxolimab in advanced cancers. Produced via immunoSEQ multiplex PCR; TCRdb's table is partial and in-frame only. The sample yields some 42,000 clones, 85% to 90% seen once. Study-level points and caveats: Dose levels from 0.1 to 3.0 mg/kg saw CD4+ and CD8+ blood T cells expand clonally by week 6. On average, a greater number of expanded clones characterised CD8+ T cells relative to CD4+.

The CDR3 totals 15 residues. Germline loops: CDR1 SGHTA, CDR2 FQGNSA. The junction had 3 bases not matched to a gene; V was cut back by 0 bases and J by 3 bases. Sequences were derived from CD4+ or CD8+ T cells sorted from blood, sampled in a trial of the OX40 agonist ivuxolimab. The sequence came from an adult with an advanced solid tumor such as melanoma, head and neck, liver or kidney cancer. The chain links TRBV7-2 to TRBJ2-5; 8 bases match TRBD2. The CDR3 coding sequence is TGTGCCAGCAGCTTAGCGGGACTAGACGAAGAGACCCAGTACTTC. Translated, it gives CASSLAGLDEETQYF.